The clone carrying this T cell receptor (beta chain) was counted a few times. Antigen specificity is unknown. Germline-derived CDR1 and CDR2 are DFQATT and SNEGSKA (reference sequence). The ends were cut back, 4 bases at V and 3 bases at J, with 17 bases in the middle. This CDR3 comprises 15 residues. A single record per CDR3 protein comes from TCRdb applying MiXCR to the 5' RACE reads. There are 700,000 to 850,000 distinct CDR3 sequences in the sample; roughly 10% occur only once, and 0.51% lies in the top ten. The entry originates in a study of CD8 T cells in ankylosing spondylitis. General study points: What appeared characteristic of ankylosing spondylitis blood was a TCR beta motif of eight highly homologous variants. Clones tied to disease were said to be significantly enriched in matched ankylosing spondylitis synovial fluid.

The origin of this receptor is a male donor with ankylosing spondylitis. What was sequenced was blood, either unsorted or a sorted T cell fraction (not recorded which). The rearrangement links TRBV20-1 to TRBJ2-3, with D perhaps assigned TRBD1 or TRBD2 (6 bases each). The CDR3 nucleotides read TGCAGTGCTACTTCAGGGGAGGTCGGAACAGATACGCAGTATTTT. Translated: CSATSGEVGTDTQYF.